These 20 T cell receptor beta chains came from one sample sequenced in a study of low-dose radiotherapy and immunotherapy resistance in tumors. First-strand cDNA used TRAV- and TRBV-specific primers, covering alpha and beta chains. TCRs underwent 15 to 25 PCR cycles of amplification with a constant-region primer and V-primer adapter. Using its own MiXCR run on the reads, TCRdb lists one record per CDR3 protein. This sample yields 13,000 or so distinct CDR3 sequences, of which 70% to 80% are seen a single time; less than 6% belongs to the top ten. Every receptor here comes from a human donor with advanced metastatic prostate, ovarian, gallbladder or colorectal cancer (not recorded which). This table probably holds off-target reads from a library built for another chain.

The rearrangement joins TRBV5-1 to TRBJ2-2; possible D gene TRBD2, 5 bases. This CDR3 has 13 residues. V was pared by 3 bases and J by 5 bases, with 8 bases between. The germline V gene has CDR1 SGHRS and CDR2 YFSETQ. Here the CDR3 reads CASSSEGTGELFF. CDR3 sequence (DNA): TGCGCCAGCAGCTCCGAGGGAACCGGGGAGCTGTTTTTT.

V gene TRBV6-6 combines with J gene TRBJ2-7, with D perhaps TRBD2 (5 bases). The CDR3 covers 14 residues. V lost 10 bases and J 0 bases, leaving 16 bases between the germline ends. Germline V gene lookup returns CDR1 MNHNY and CDR2 SVGAGI (reference sequence). CDR3 in DNA: TGTGCCACCGGGGTCCGTACGAGCTCCTACGAGCAGTACTTC. Protein: CATGVRTSSYEQYF.

This clonotype showed up just a few times. The rearrangement joins TRBV5-6 to TRBJ2-7, with 10 bases matching TRBD1. Trimming cost V 4 bases and J 6 bases; bases outside gene matches: 13. The CDR3 covers 16 residues. Per germline, CDR1 SGHDT and CDR2 YYEEEE. CDR3 sequence (DNA): TGTGCCAGCAGCCCATACCGCCGGGACAGGGGACTCGAGCAGTACTTC. Residues: CASSPYRRDRGLEQYF.

The V call is TRBV11-1, the J call TRBJ2-3; 14 positions match TRBD2. V trimming: 5 bases; J trimming: 10 bases; junction bases outside the gene matches: 23. The CDR3 runs 20 residues. Per the germline V gene, CDR1 is SGHAT and CDR2 is FQDESV (reference sequence). The CDR3 nucleotides are TGTGCCAGCAGCACACCCTTATCCGGACTAGCGGGGGGACTAACCGACGCGCAGTATTTT. It encodes CASSTPLSGLAGGLTDAQYF.

A note on this clonotype: The junction differs from germline at one of its ends, possibly a read error. The chain joins TRBV5-1 to TRBJ2-1; 9 nucleotides match TRBD2. The CDR3 consists of 14 residues. Germline CDR1 and CDR2: SGHRS and YFSETQ. The CDR3 region has the DNA TGCGCCAGCCAGCGGGGGGACGCCTACAATGAGCGGTTCTTC. This sequence encodes CASQRGDAYNERFF.

The chain has TRBV15 and TRBJ1-2, with D maybe TRBD1 (5 bases). Per germline, CDR1 LNHNV and CDR2 YYDKDF (reference sequence). This CDR3 comprises 15 residues. V was pared by 1 base and J by 4 bases, with 13 bases between. The DNA of the CDR3 is TGTGCCACCAGCAGAGCGAGGGGATTTGGCTATGGCTACACCTTC. This sequence encodes CATSRARGFGYGYTF.

This clonotype has only a few counts. The chain couples TRBV9 to TRBJ2-4; either TRBD1 or TRBD2 may supply D (5 bases each). The CDR3 is made up of 15 amino acids. Germline CDR1 reads SGDLS; CDR2 reads YYNGEE. V gave up 3 bases and J gave up 7 bases, with 17 bases separating them. In DNA form, the CDR3 reads TGTGCCAGCAGCGGCTCCGGGACCCCCGAGAACATTCAGTACTTC. Protein: CASSGSGTPENIQYF.

This clonotype appeared a few times. J is TRBJ1-2 and V is TRBV24-1; D perhaps matches TRBD1 (5 bases). CDR3 length: 13 residues. The germline V gene has CDR1 KGHDR and CDR2 SFDVKD. Between the trimmed V and J ends, which lost 5 bases and 7 bases, there was a span of 13 bases. The CDR3 sequence is CATSGGTGRGYTF. CDR3 coding DNA: TGTGCCACCAGTGGCGGGACGGGCCGTGGCTACACCTTC.

The V and J genes are TRBV15 and TRBJ2-3; either TRBD1 or TRBD2 may supply D (5 bases each). Trimming left V 5 bases short and J 3 bases short, with 12 bases between. Germline lookup yields CDR1 LNHNV and CDR2 YYDKDF (reference sequence). The CDR3 is 14 amino acids. CDR3 protein: CATSGGVGTDTQYF. CDR3 sequence (DNA): TGTGCCACCAGCGGGGGAGTTGGGACAGATACGCAGTATTTT.

The chain employs TRBV29-1 and TRBJ1-1; D not certain. Trimming stripped 6 bases from V and 1 base from J, with 12 bases between. The CDR3 consists of 13 residues. In germline, CDR1 is SQVTM, CDR2 ANQGSEA. The CDR3, as DNA: TGCAGCGTCCCCGGGTCAGGGAACACTGAAGCTTTCTTT. Its protein product is CSVPGSGNTEAFF. The entire variable domain, with the rest obtained from reference TRBV29-1 and TRBJ1-1, is as follows: SAVISQKPSRDICQRGTSLTIQCQVDSQVTMMFWYRQQPGQSLTLIATANQGSEATYESGFVIDKFPISRPNLTFSTLTVSNMSPEDSSIYLCSVPGSGNTEAFFGQGTRLTVV.

The chain combines TRBV9 with TRBJ2-6; D gene uncertain. Trimming cost V 3 bases and J 2 bases, with 3 bases left between them. Germline V CDR1 and CDR2: SGDLS, YYNGEE. This CDR3 spans 13 amino acids. This CDR3 is CASSGTGANVLTF. The CDR3 DNA sequence: TGTGCCAGCAGCGGCACTGGGGCCAACGTCCTGACTTTC.

The rearrangement uses TRBV5-4 and TRBJ2-5, with D perhaps matching TRBD1 or TRBD2 (5 bases each). This CDR3 region has 14 residues. The V gene lost 4 bases and the J gene lost 5 bases, with 15 bases spanning the gap. Germline V gene sequence: CDR1 SGHNT, CDR2 YYREEE (reference sequence). CDR3 coding DNA: TGTGCCAGCAGCCCGAGGGTCTCAGGGGAGACCCAGTACTTC. It encodes CASSPRVSGETQYF.

The V call is TRBV20-1, the J call TRBJ2-5, with 8 bases fitting TRBD2. V lost 6 bases and J lost 1; bases outside the gene matches: 10. This CDR3 has 15 amino acids. Germline CDR1 DFQATT, CDR2 SNEGSKA (reference sequence). The CDR3 sequence: CSALYGGGFQETQYF. In nucleotides, the CDR3 is TGCAGTGCCCTCTACGGGGGGGGTTTCCAAGAGACCCAGTACTTC.

In its sample, this clonotype was seen a few times. V and J are TRBV7-7 and TRBJ2-2; the D is unclear. Germline V gives CDR1 SSHAT, CDR2 FNYEAQ (reference sequence). Trimming took off 5 bases at V and 1 base at J, with 5 bases between the two ends. The CDR3 sequence is 13 residues long. This CDR3 reads CASSLMNTGELFF. Written as DNA, the CDR3 is TGTGCCAGCAGCCTGATGAACACCGGGGAGCTGTTTTTT.

The chain is built from TRBV6-1 and TRBJ1-4; D possibly corresponds to TRBD1 (5 bases). The V gene lost 2 bases and the J gene lost 6 bases, with 7 bases spanning the gap. In germline, CDR1 is MNHNS, CDR2 SASEGT. This CDR3 is built from 13 residues. CDR3 sequence (DNA): TGTGCCAGCAGTGAATTCAGGGATGAAAAACTGTTTTTT. It is translated as CASSEFRDEKLFF.

CDR3 nucleotides: TGCAGCGTTGTGGCGCCCAGCGGGGCCAAAAACATTCAGTACTTC. This sequence encodes CSVVAPSGAKNIQYF. The rearrangement links TRBV29-1 to TRBJ2-4, with D possibly being TRBD2 (6 bases). CDR3 length: 15 amino acids. V was pared by 4 bases and J by 1 base, with 14 bases between. CDR1 and CDR2 (germline): SQVTM, ANQGSEA. The full variable domain, in which reference TRBV29-1 and TRBJ2-4 provide the parts outside the CDR3, is SAVISQKPSRDICQRGTSLTIQCQVDSQVTMMFWYRQQPGQSLTLIATANQGSEATYESGFVIDKFPISRPNLTFSTLTVSNMSPEDSSIYLCSVVAPSGAKNIQYFGAGTRLSVL.

The chain couples TRBV6-1 to TRBJ1-5, with 7 bases aligning to TRBD1. V lost 6 bases and J lost 7; bases outside the gene matches: 9. Germline CDR1 is MNHNS and CDR2 is SASEGT. The CDR3 is made up of 14 amino acids. CDR3 sequence (DNA): TGTGCCAGCAGCCCTGACAGGGCCCTGCAGCCCCAGCATTTT. It yields the protein CASSPDRALQPQHF.

The rearrangement uses TRBV11-2 and TRBJ2-4; perhaps TRBD2 as D (6 bases). Germline V lookup: CDR1 SGHAT, CDR2 FQNNGV. There are 15 residues in the CDR3. V was shortened by 1 base and J by 9 bases, with 16 bases between the two germline ends. The DNA of the CDR3 is TGTGCCAGCAGCTTAGCTGGGCAGGGAGGCGGCATTCAGTACTTC. As protein: CASSLAGQGGGIQYF.

The gene calls are TRBV2 and TRBJ2-7; D assignment may be TRBD1 or TRBD2 (5 bases each). Germline lookup yields CDR1 SNHLY and CDR2 FYNNEI. The CDR3 consists of 16 residues. V was clipped by 0 bases and J by 4 bases, with 16 bases between them. CDR3 nucleotides: TGTGCCAGCAGTGAAGCAAGGGACGGCACGTCTTACGAGCAGTACTTC. It specifies CASSEARDGTSYEQYF.

This chain connects TRBV12-3 or TRBV12-4 to TRBJ2-1; D remains unclear. The V and J ends lost 3 bases and 5 bases respectively, with 8 bases between them. The CDR3 totals 13 residues. The CDR3 coding sequence is TGTGCCAGCAGTTTGGGCCAGAACAATGAGCAGTTCTTC. Protein sequence: CASSLGQNNEQFF.